This T cell receptor beta chain was obtained from a study of T-cell memory formation after mild COVID-19. TCRdb ran MiXCR on the 5' RACE reads and lists one entry per CDR3 protein. The repertoire has about 240,000 distinct CDR3 sequences, roughly 10% of them found once; the top ten carry 22%. The germline V and J ends were trimmed by 1 base and 0 bases, with 7 bases remaining between them. The CDR3 has 16 amino acids. Germline CDR1 and CDR2: SEHNR and FQNEAQ (reference sequence). This chain uses TRBV7-9 with TRBJ1-6; D ambiguous. Input material: PBMCs or a T cell subset sorted from them (not recorded which). This clonotype originated in a man in his late teens or twenties who had mild COVID-19 (a few samples of this study predate the infection). Cell type and time point are not known. CDR3 nucleotide sequence: TGTGCCAGCAGCTTAGTCCAGAGCTCCTATAATTCACCCCTCCACTTT. Translated: CASSLVQSSYNSPLHF.